This T cell receptor beta chain came from a study of T cell changes during pregnancy in multiple sclerosis. Here immunoSEQ multiplex PCR was the method, and the copy in TCRdb shows in-frame clones only, minus some. Of about 59,000 clones listed, around 93% are singletons. The trim removed 3 bases at V and 0 bases at J, leaving 7 bases unmatched. This CDR3 has 18 amino acids. Germline lookup yields CDR1 LNHDA and CDR2 SQIVND (reference sequence). This rearrangement joins TRBV19 to TRBJ2-1; 11 nucleotides line up with TRBD2. The clonotype was recovered from a female donor with multiple sclerosis, enrolled in a pregnancy study. The input for sequencing was CD4+ T cells from peripheral blood mononuclear cells, taken before pregnancy. The CDR3 here is CASSMRTSGLLSYNEQFF. The CDR3 DNA reads as TGTGCCAGTAGTATGAGGACTAGCGGGCTACTCTCCTACAATGAGCAGTTCTTC.